A single sample is the source of the 13 T cell receptor beta chains below, sequenced in a study of T cell repertoires in MIS-A myocarditis. Using immunoSEQ multiplex PCR, the repertoire was profiled, and TCRdb retains in-frame clones only, with some absent. The sample yields 11,000 or so clones, about 80% seen once. Sequencing was done on a sample of right ventricle heart tissue obtained at autopsy. The receptor source for this set is a man between 18 and 35 years old with fulminant myocarditis from multisystem inflammatory syndrome in adults (MIS-A) after COVID-19.

The chain joins TRBV27 to TRBJ1-5; no reliable D call. From germline, CDR1 is MNHEY and CDR2 SMNVEV (reference sequence). The V end lost 6 bases, the J end lost 0 bases, and 12 bases lay between the germline ends. The CDR3 runs 15 residues. The CDR3 here is CASSEGGSSNQPQHF. The CDR3 nucleotides are TGTGCCAGCAGCGAAGGAGGCAGTAGCAATCAGCCCCAGCATTTT.

This chain uses TRBV12-3 or TRBV12-4 with TRBJ1-2, with D tentatively TRBD1 (5 bases). This CDR3 region has 13 residues. V was trimmed by 3 bases and J by 8 bases, leaving 13 bases between them. Here the CDR3 reads CASSLSPGNGYTF. The DNA for the CDR3 is TGTGCCAGCAGTTTGAGTCCAGGGAACGGCTACACCTTC.

The rearrangement links TRBV19 to TRBJ1-2; D ambiguous. The CDR3 is made up of 16 amino acids. Deletions cut 4 bases from V and 2 bases from J, with 17 bases between. CDR1 is LNHDA and CDR2 is SQIVND in the germline V gene (reference sequence). CDR3 loop: CASSREAGPVNYGYTF. CDR3 bases: TGTGCCAGTAGTAGAGAGGCCGGACCTGTAAACTATGGCTACACCTTC.

This chain uses TRBV5-1 with TRBJ1-2; TRBD1 might be the D (5 bases). This CDR3 is 13 amino acids long. Germline lookup yields CDR1 SGHRS and CDR2 YFSETQ. V lost 0 bases, J lost 3 bases, and 6 bases lay in between. The CDR3 nucleotides are TGCGCCAGCAGCTTGGAAGGGGACTATGGCTACACCTTC. Its protein product is CASSLEGDYGYTF.

This sequence joins TRBV5-4 and TRBJ2-1; 11 nucleotides agree with TRBD2. CDR1 and CDR2 from the germline V gene are SGHNT and YYREEE (reference sequence). Germline trimming cut 4 bases from V and 5 bases from J; bases unmatched to any gene: 11. There are 17 residues in the CDR3. The CDR3 DNA follows: TGTGCCAGCAGCCGTACCTTTAGCGGGGGGGCCGACAATGAGCAGTTCTTC. Translating it yields CASSRTFSGGADNEQFF.

This clone was observed a few times. The chain links TRBV4-1 to TRBJ1-1; TRBD1 matches at 9 bases. The V gene end was trimmed by 2 bases and the J gene end by 5 bases; junction bases not matched to a gene: 9. From germline, CDR1 is MGHRA and CDR2 YSYEKL. The CDR3 loop spans 16 amino acids. CDR3 residues: CASSQNIGTGTTEAFF. DNA for the CDR3: TGCGCCAGCAGCCAAAACATCGGGACAGGGACAACTGAAGCTTTCTTT.

The rearrangement links TRBV12-5 to TRBJ1-2; no reliable D call. Deletions cut 1 base from V and 7 bases from J, with 7 bases between. CDR3 length: 12 residues. The germline gives CDR1 LGHNT, CDR2 FRNRAP. CDR3 amino acids: CASGLEGIGYTF. The CDR3 nucleotides are TGTGCTAGTGGTTTGGAAGGGATTGGCTACACCTTC.

With respect to this clone: Distinct nucleotide sequences in the sample also encode this CDR3. The rearrangement joins TRBV7-2 to TRBJ2-5, with D perhaps TRBD1 or TRBD2 (5 bases each). Germline CDR1 reads SGHTA; CDR2 reads FQGNSA. The V and J ends lost 0 bases and 5 bases respectively, with 10 bases between them. The CDR3 has 14 amino acids. The CDR3 loop reads CASSLARGSETQYF. DNA of the CDR3: TGTGCCAGCAGCTTAGCGAGGGGCTCGGAGACCCAGTACTTC.

This clone was observed a handful of times. This chain joins TRBV28 and TRBJ1-2; D perhaps matches TRBD1 (5 bases). Trimming left V 7 bases short and J 3 bases short, with 12 bases between. This CDR3 spans 13 amino acids. Germline V gives CDR1 MDHEN, CDR2 SYDVKM. CDR3 protein: CASNEDRYYGYTF. CDR3 nucleotide sequence: TGTGCCAGCAATGAAGACAGATACTATGGCTACACCTTC.

This chain joins TRBV28 and TRBJ2-1, with 8 positions matching TRBD2. The CDR3 totals 15 residues. Trimming took 6 bases from V and 10 from J; bases not matched to a gene: 14. Germline CDR1 is MDHEN and CDR2 is SYDVKM. CDR3 nucleotide sequence: TGTGCCAGCAGACGAGCCGGGACTAGAAACACCGAGCAGTTCTTC. Its protein product is CASRRAGTRNTEQFF.

The chain combines TRBV7-9 with TRBJ2-2; TRBD1 or TRBD2 may be the D gene (5 bases each). Germline-derived CDR1 and CDR2 are SEHNR and FQNEAQ (reference sequence). This CDR3 spans 17 amino acids. V lost 5 bases and J 5 bases, leaving 21 bases between the germline ends. CDR3: CASSLEGSRVRTGELFF. Here the CDR3 DNA reads TGTGCCAGCAGCCTAGAGGGGTCGAGGGTGAGGACCGGGGAGCTGTTTTTT. The full variable domain, in which reference TRBV7-9 and TRBJ2-2 provide the parts outside the CDR3, is DTGVSQNPRHKITKRGQNVTFRCDPISEHNRLYWYRQTLGQGPEFLTYFQNEAQLEKSRLLSDRFSAERPKGSFSTLEIQRTEQGDSAMYLCASSLEGSRVRTGELFFGEGSRLTVL.

The chain links TRBV12-3 or TRBV12-4 to TRBJ1-1, with TRBD1 identical over 7 bases. V lost 5 bases to trimming and J lost 8 bases; unmatched junction nucleotides: 8. CDR3 length: 13 residues. The CDR3 here is CASSQGTVIEAFF. DNA of the CDR3: TGTGCCAGCAGTCAGGGGACAGTTATCGAAGCTTTCTTT.

This chain links TRBV2 with TRBJ1-2; D unresolved. The germline V gene has CDR1 SNHLY and CDR2 FYNNEI. The CDR3 has 13 amino acids. Trimming removed 6 bases from V and 5 bases from J, with 13 bases in between. CDR3 in DNA: TGTGCCAGCAGGAGTGGATCGGGGTATGGCTACACCTTC. As protein: CASRSGSGYGYTF.